This TCR beta chain was retrieved from a study of cytomegalovirus exposure and HLA in healthy donors. Study outcomes and limitations: The majority of TCR sequences were rare, yet some public TCRs appeared in many donors. The study put 150 to 200 TCR beta chains on its list as cytomegalovirus-associated.

Researchers ran the PCR with 60 Vbeta and 13 Jbeta primers. The data were produced by immunoSEQ multiplex PCR, yet TCRdb's version contains in-frame clones alone and is incomplete. Among roughly 100,000 clones, approximately 79% were seen once, and the ten largest hold 6.9%. The CDR3 consists of 18 residues. On this clone: Its antigen is unidentified.

The rearrangement uses TRBV21-1 and TRBJ2-3; TRBD2, the table's D call, lacks a check against the DNA. TRBV21-1 is marked as a pseudogene. This receptor was identified in a man aged 25-40 years in good health and CMV-seropositive. Sequenced: PBMCs. CDR3 coding DNA: TGTGCCAGCAGCAAAGCTCGGACTAGCGGGGGTATCACAGATACGCAGTATTTT. Translating it yields CASSKARTSGGITDTQYF.